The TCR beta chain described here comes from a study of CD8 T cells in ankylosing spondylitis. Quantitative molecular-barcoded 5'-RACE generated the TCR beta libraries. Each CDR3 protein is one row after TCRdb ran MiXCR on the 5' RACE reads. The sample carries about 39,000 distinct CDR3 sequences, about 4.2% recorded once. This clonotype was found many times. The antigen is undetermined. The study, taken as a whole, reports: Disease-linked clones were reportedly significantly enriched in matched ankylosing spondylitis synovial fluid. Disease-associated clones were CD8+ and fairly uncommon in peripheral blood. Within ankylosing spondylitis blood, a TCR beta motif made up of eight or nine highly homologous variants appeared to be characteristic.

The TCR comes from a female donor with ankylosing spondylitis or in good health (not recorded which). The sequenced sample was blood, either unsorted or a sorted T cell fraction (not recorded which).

The chain's CDR3 is CASSARSAGGLGDTQYF. In DNA form, the CDR3 reads TGTGCCAGCAGCGCCCGATCAGCGGGGGGGTTGGGAGATACGCAGTATTTT. The chain recombines TRBV9 with TRBJ2-3, with 10 bases lining up with TRBD2. The V gene end was trimmed by 3 bases and the J gene end by 5 bases; junction bases not matched to a gene: 12. Germline lookup yields CDR1 SGDLS and CDR2 YYNGEE. The CDR3 runs to 17 residues. The entire variable domain, with the rest obtained from reference TRBV9 and TRBJ2-3, is as follows: DSGVTQTPKHLITATGQRVTLRCSPRSGDLSVYWYQQSLDQGLQFLIQYYNGEERAKGNILERFSAQQFPDLHSELNLSSLELGDSALYFCASSARSAGGLGDTQYFGPGTRLTVL.